The 5 T cell receptor beta chains in this list originate from one sample, sequenced in a study of blood T cell repertoires in COVID-19. The repertoire was sequenced with immunoSEQ multiplex PCR; TCRdb's copy has only in-frame clones and lacks some. Of fewer than 250,000 clones listed, 80% to 95% were seen once; the top ten hold 0.82%. Specimen: peripheral blood. Source of these receptors: a man in his 60s with COVID-19, enrolled during active disease.

The chain combines TRBV30 with TRBJ1-1; no clear D gene. Trimming left V 0 bases short and J 0 bases short, with 8 bases between. There are 14 residues in the CDR3. Germline assignment: CDR1 GTSNPN and CDR2 SVGIG (reference sequence). DNA of the CDR3: TGTGCCTGGAGTGTTAATAACATGAACACTGAAGCTTTCTTT. Encoded protein: CAWSVNNMNTEAFF.

The chain has TRBV25-1 and TRBJ2-1; weak D call: TRBD2 (6 bases). The CDR3 extends over 16 amino acids. Trimming pared 6 bases from V and 4 bases from J, leaving 19 bases between. CDR1 and CDR2 from the germline V gene are MGHDK and SYGVNS. CDR3 sequence reads: CASRSQGAGLYNEQFF. CDR3 bases: TGTGCCAGCAGAAGTCAAGGGGCGGGGCTATACAATGAGCAGTTCTTC.

The chain uses TRBV19 and TRBJ2-6; possibly TRBD1 for D (5 bases). V lost 6 bases to trimming and J lost 1 base, with 10 bases between them. The CDR3 consists of 15 residues. Per germline, CDR1 LNHDA and CDR2 SQIVND (reference sequence). CDR3 nucleotide sequence: TGTGCCAGTAGGCTAACAGGTTCTGGGGCCAACGTCCTGACTTTC. Amino acids: CASRLTGSGANVLTF.

The chain carries TRBV19 and TRBJ2-7; TRBD1 matches 8 bases. The trim removed 3 bases at V and 3 bases at J, leaving 4 bases unmatched. Germline loops: CDR1 LNHDA, CDR2 SQIVND (reference sequence). The length of the CDR3 is 14 residues. CDR3 sequence: CASSIRGQNYEQYF. The CDR3 bases are TGTGCCAGTAGTATCAGGGGGCAAAACTACGAGCAGTACTTC.

The chain has TRBV20-1 and TRBJ1-5; no firm D call. The CDR3 has 14 residues. From germline, CDR1 is DFQATT and CDR2 SNEGSKA (reference sequence). Trimming cost V 3 bases and J 5 bases, with 14 bases left between them. The CDR3 reads CSASNERADQPQHF. DNA for the CDR3: TGCAGTGCTAGTAATGAGCGGGCAGATCAGCCCCAGCATTTT.